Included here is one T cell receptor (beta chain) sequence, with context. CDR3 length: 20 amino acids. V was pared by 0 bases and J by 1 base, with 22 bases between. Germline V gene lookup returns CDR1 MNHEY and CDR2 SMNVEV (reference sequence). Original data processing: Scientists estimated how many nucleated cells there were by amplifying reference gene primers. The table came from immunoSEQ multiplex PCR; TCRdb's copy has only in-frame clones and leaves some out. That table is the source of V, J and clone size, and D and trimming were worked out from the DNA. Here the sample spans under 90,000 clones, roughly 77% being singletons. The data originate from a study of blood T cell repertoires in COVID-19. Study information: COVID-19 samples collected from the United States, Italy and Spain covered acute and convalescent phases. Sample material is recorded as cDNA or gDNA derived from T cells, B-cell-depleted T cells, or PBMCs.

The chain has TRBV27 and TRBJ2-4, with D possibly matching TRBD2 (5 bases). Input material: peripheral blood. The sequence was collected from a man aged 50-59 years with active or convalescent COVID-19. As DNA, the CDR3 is TGTGCCAGCAGTTTATCAGCGTTGTTAGGGCTAACGGGGGCCAAAAACATTCAGTACTTC. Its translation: CASSLSALLGLTGAKNIQYF.